This T cell receptor (beta chain) was sequenced for a study of cytomegalovirus exposure and HLA in healthy donors. In its sample, this clone was seen once. Antigen: not known. General study results and limits: The classifier, whose performance was assessed in both the original and validation cohorts, reportedly diagnosed cytomegalovirus status with high specificity and sensitivity.

Donors were nominally healthy when sampled, though unrecorded immune exposures were likely. The CDR3 sequence is 16 residues long. Germline V lookup: CDR1 SNHLY, CDR2 FYNNEI. Trimming removed 5 bases from V and 4 bases from J; junction bases left unmatched: 6. The PCR contained 60 Vbeta and 13 Jbeta primers. TCRdb keeps only in-frame clones here, not all; method: immunoSEQ multiplex PCR. The data show about 150,000 clones, with approximately 86% seen just once and about 6.1% held by the top ten. This sequence was found in a woman aged 45-59 years in good health and CMV-seropositive. The chain combines TRBV2 with TRBJ2-3; TRBD2 agrees at 13 bases. Material: PBMCs. CDR3 in DNA: TGTGCCAGCAGTTCCCGGACTAGCGGGGGCTCAGATACGCAGTATTTT. This translates into CASSSRTSGGSDTQYF.